Listed below are T cell receptor beta chains from one sample, sequenced in a study of cytomegalovirus exposure and HLA in healthy donors. Sequencing was performed with immunoSEQ multiplex PCR; in TCRdb, only in-frame clones are kept and a portion is missing. The sample lists roughly 180,000 clones; more than 70% were seen once. Sequenced material: PBMCs. Every receptor here comes from a woman aged 45-59 years in good health and CMV-seropositive. The CDR3 runs from the conserved cysteine through the conserved F or W. Fields, in order: CDR3 DNA, CDR3 protein, J gene, V gene, D gene, clone size. D genes are given only for firm matches. Only part of the rows carry a size: once, few, many, or a class if the clone is expanded.

cdr3_nt: TGTGCCAGCAGTTTTTCGGGAGAATTCTACGAGCAGTACTTC
cdr3_aa: CASSFSGEFYEQYF
j_call: TRBJ2-7
v_call: TRBV27
d_call: NA
clone_size: NA

cdr3_nt: TGTGCCAGCAGCTTTGAGACAGGGGATGAAAAACTGTTTTTT
cdr3_aa: CASSFETGDEKLFF
j_call: TRBJ1-4
v_call: TRBV5-4
d_call: TRBD1
clone_size: NA

cdr3_nt: TGTGCCAGCAGGTCAACAGAGAGCTCCTACAATGAGCAGTTCTTC
cdr3_aa: CASRSTESSYNEQFF
j_call: TRBJ2-1
v_call: TRBV6-5
d_call: NA
clone_size: NA

cdr3_nt: TGTGCCAGCAGCCCCAGCCTGGGGGGAGGGCCAAGGGAGCAGTTCTTC
cdr3_aa: CASSPSLGGGPREQFF
j_call: TRBJ2-1
v_call: TRBV13
d_call: TRBD2
clone_size: NA

cdr3_nt: TGTGCCAGCAGCTCAGAAGAGGGCTACGAGCAGTACTTC
cdr3_aa: CASSSEEGYEQYF
j_call: TRBJ2-7
v_call: TRBV7-3
d_call: NA
clone_size: NA

cdr3_nt: TGTGCCAGCACCTCACAGGGGACAGCGAACACTGAAGCTTTCTTT
cdr3_aa: CASTSQGTANTEAFF
j_call: TRBJ1-1
v_call: TRBV6-1
d_call: TRBD1
clone_size: NA

cdr3_nt: TGTGCCAGCAGCTTTCGGCCAGGGTCTGTTGAAAAACTGTTTTTT
cdr3_aa: CASSFRPGSVEKLFF
j_call: TRBJ1-4
v_call: TRBV7-9
d_call: NA
clone_size: NA

cdr3_nt: TGTGCCAGCAGTTCTCCGGGACAGAGATCTGCACAGTTCTTC
cdr3_aa: CASSSPGQRSAQFF
j_call: TRBJ2-1
v_call: TRBV27
d_call: TRBD1
clone_size: NA

cdr3_nt: TGTGCCAGCAGCCAGCGGCAGGGAGCGGGGAACACAGATACGCAGTATTTT
cdr3_aa: CASSQRQGAGNTDTQYF
j_call: TRBJ2-3
v_call: TRBV7-6
d_call: TRBD2
clone_size: NA

cdr3_nt: TGTGCCAGTACCTCCAGGGGACAGTCGAATAACTATGGCTACACCTTC
cdr3_aa: CASTSRGQSNNYGYTF
j_call: TRBJ1-2
v_call: TRBV19
d_call: TRBD1
clone_size: once

cdr3_nt: TGTGCCAGCAGTCCCGCTATAGCGGGATACTCGTACTTC
cdr3_aa: CASSPAIAGYSYF
j_call: TRBJ2-5
v_call: TRBV27
d_call: TRBD2
clone_size: NA

cdr3_nt: TGTGCCAGCAGGGACAGAGACTACGAGCAGTACTTC
cdr3_aa: CASRDRDYEQYF
j_call: TRBJ2-7
v_call: TRBV4-2
d_call: NA
clone_size: once

cdr3_nt: TGTGCCAGCAGGAAAACAGGAGTTATCACCGGGGAGCTGTTTTTT
cdr3_aa: CASRKTGVITGELFF
j_call: TRBJ2-2
v_call: TRBV4-2
d_call: NA
clone_size: NA

cdr3_nt: TGTGCCACCAGTCCAGGACTAGCGGGGGCACCTAGCACAGATACGCAGTATTTT
cdr3_aa: CATSPGLAGAPSTDTQYF
j_call: TRBJ2-3
v_call: TRBV15
d_call: TRBD2
clone_size: NA

cdr3_nt: TGTGCCAGCAGTGAAAGAAGGGGGAGCGATGGGGCCAACGTCCTGACTTTC
cdr3_aa: CASSERRGSDGANVLTF
j_call: TRBJ2-6
v_call: TRBV2
d_call: NA
clone_size: NA

cdr3_nt: TGTGCCAGTGGGGAGGGACTAGAGGGCACAGATACGCAGTATTTT
cdr3_aa: CASGEGLEGTDTQYF
j_call: TRBJ2-3
v_call: TRBV19
d_call: TRBD2
clone_size: NA

cdr3_nt: TGTGCCAGCAGTGTAGAGGCTGCAAGCTCCTACAATGAGCAGTTCTTC
cdr3_aa: CASSVEAASSYNEQFF
j_call: TRBJ2-1
v_call: TRBV6-1
d_call: NA
clone_size: NA

cdr3_nt: TGTGCCAGCAGCTTAGGAGCGAACACCGGGGAGCTGTTTTTT
cdr3_aa: CASSLGANTGELFF
j_call: TRBJ2-2
v_call: TRBV7-3
d_call: NA
clone_size: NA

cdr3_nt: TGCGCCAGCAGCCCCCGTGAGGGATCTTACGAGCAGTACTTC
cdr3_aa: CASSPREGSYEQYF
j_call: TRBJ2-7
v_call: TRBV4-1
d_call: NA
clone_size: NA

cdr3_nt: TGTGCCAGCAGTGATTCAGTCCTTTCCCCCAATGAAAAACTGTTTTTT
cdr3_aa: CASSDSVLSPNEKLFF
j_call: TRBJ1-4
v_call: TRBV6-1
d_call: NA
clone_size: NA

cdr3_nt: TGCGCCAGCAGCCAATTACAGGGGACTGGCTACACCTTC
cdr3_aa: CASSQLQGTGYTF
j_call: TRBJ1-2
v_call: TRBV4-3
d_call: TRBD1
clone_size: NA

cdr3_nt: TGTGCCAGCCAACAGCCGAACACCGGGGAGCTGTTTTTT
cdr3_aa: CASQQPNTGELFF
j_call: TRBJ2-2
v_call: TRBV6-5
d_call: NA
clone_size: NA

cdr3_nt: TGCAGCGGAGCGGGAGTCGCAGATACGCAGTATTTT
cdr3_aa: CSGAGVADTQYF
j_call: TRBJ2-3
v_call: TRBV29-1
d_call: TRBD2
clone_size: once

cdr3_nt: TGCGCCAGCAGCTTAGAGGGTAACTATGGCTACACCTTC
cdr3_aa: CASSLEGNYGYTF
j_call: TRBJ1-2
v_call: TRBV5-1
d_call: NA
clone_size: NA

cdr3_nt: TGTGCCAGCATCCGTACCCCAGATCGAAATGGCTACACCTTC
cdr3_aa: CASIRTPDRNGYTF
j_call: TRBJ1-2
v_call: TRBV28
d_call: NA
clone_size: NA

cdr3_nt: TGTGCCAGCAGTCTCTATGAATCACTCGCGGGGCGCACAGATACGCAGTATTTT
cdr3_aa: CASSLYESLAGRTDTQYF
j_call: TRBJ2-3
v_call: TRBV2
d_call: NA
clone_size: NA

cdr3_nt: TGTGCCAGCAGTGACTCACAGTTGGCCGAGCAGTACTTC
cdr3_aa: CASSDSQLAEQYF
j_call: TRBJ2-7
v_call: TRBV6-1
d_call: NA
clone_size: NA

cdr3_nt: TGTGCCAGCAGTGAAGGTCTCACAGTACCCTATGGCTACACCTTC
cdr3_aa: CASSEGLTVPYGYTF
j_call: TRBJ1-2
v_call: TRBV6-1
d_call: NA
clone_size: NA

cdr3_nt: TGTGCCAGCAGTTTACGGCGGGATGGTTACTACGAGCAGTACTTC
cdr3_aa: CASSLRRDGYYEQYF
j_call: TRBJ2-7
v_call: TRBV28
d_call: NA
clone_size: NA

cdr3_nt: TGCGCCAGCAGCTTGGGTAGGAACACCGGGGAGCTGTTTTTT
cdr3_aa: CASSLGRNTGELFF
j_call: TRBJ2-2
v_call: TRBV5-1
d_call: NA
clone_size: NA

cdr3_nt: TGTGCCAGCTCACCATCGAGCCTGGAGGAGACCCAGTACTTC
cdr3_aa: CASSPSSLEETQYF
j_call: TRBJ2-5
v_call: TRBV18
d_call: NA
clone_size: NA

cdr3_nt: TGTGCCAGCAGTGAATGGACAGGGCCCCTCCACTTT
cdr3_aa: CASSEWTGPLHF
j_call: TRBJ1-6
v_call: TRBV6-5
d_call: TRBD1
clone_size: NA

cdr3_nt: TGTGCCTGGAGTGCAGCTAAACAGGGGCGCAATTCACCCCTCCACTTT
cdr3_aa: CAWSAAKQGRNSPLHF
j_call: TRBJ1-6
v_call: TRBV30
d_call: TRBD1
clone_size: NA

cdr3_nt: TGTGCCAGTGGCCGGGAGCAGGGCAGACGGCAGTACTTC
cdr3_aa: CASGREQGRRQYF
j_call: TRBJ2-7
v_call: TRBV19
d_call: NA
clone_size: NA

cdr3_nt: TGTGCCAGCAGTTTATTTGCGGGGAACAATGAGCAGTTCTTC
cdr3_aa: CASSLFAGNNEQFF
j_call: TRBJ2-1
v_call: TRBV27
d_call: NA
clone_size: NA

cdr3_nt: TGCGCCAGCAGCGGACAGGGCACAGATACGCAGTATTTT
cdr3_aa: CASSGQGTDTQYF
j_call: TRBJ2-3
v_call: TRBV5-1
d_call: TRBD1
clone_size: NA

cdr3_nt: TGTGCCAGCAGTGGGAGATTGAACACTGAAGCTTTCTTT
cdr3_aa: CASSGRLNTEAFF
j_call: TRBJ1-1
v_call: TRBV7-6
d_call: NA
clone_size: NA

cdr3_nt: TGTGCCAGCAGTTACTCAGGGACAGGGGGCGGCTACACCTTC
cdr3_aa: CASSYSGTGGGYTF
j_call: TRBJ1-2
v_call: TRBV6-5
d_call: TRBD1
clone_size: NA

cdr3_nt: TGTGCCAGCATTGGACGGGAGATGAACACTGAAGCTTTCTTT
cdr3_aa: CASIGREMNTEAFF
j_call: TRBJ1-1
v_call: TRBV6-5
d_call: NA
clone_size: NA

cdr3_nt: TGTGCCAGCAGGACTTGGGGGGACCCCTATCTTCGCGGCTACACCTTC
cdr3_aa: CASRTWGDPYLRGYTF
j_call: TRBJ1-2
v_call: TRBV5-4
d_call: NA
clone_size: NA

cdr3_nt: TGTGCCAGCAGCCCCGGGACTAGTCCCTACGAGCAGTACTTC
cdr3_aa: CASSPGTSPYEQYF
j_call: TRBJ2-7
v_call: TRBV7-2
d_call: TRBD2
clone_size: NA

cdr3_nt: TGTGCCATCAGTGAGGGGGGGACTAATGAAAAACTGTTTTTT
cdr3_aa: CAISEGGTNEKLFF
j_call: TRBJ1-4
v_call: TRBV10-3
d_call: NA
clone_size: NA

cdr3_nt: TGCGCCAGCAGCTCTTCTACCGGGGGGGCCTTTCCCAATGAGCAGTTCTTC
cdr3_aa: CASSSSTGGAFPNEQFF
j_call: TRBJ2-1
v_call: TRBV5-1
d_call: TRBD2
clone_size: NA

cdr3_nt: TGTGCCTGGAGTGTGGGAGGGGTCCCCATTCAGTACTTC
cdr3_aa: CAWSVGGVPIQYF
j_call: TRBJ2-4
v_call: TRBV30
d_call: TRBD2
clone_size: NA

cdr3_nt: TGTGCCAGCGCGGGACAGGGAGACTACGAGCAGTACTTC
cdr3_aa: CASAGQGDYEQYF
j_call: TRBJ2-7
v_call: TRBV7-2
d_call: TRBD1
clone_size: few

cdr3_nt: TGTGCCAGCAGTTACAGACAGGGGGAAGCTTTCTTT
cdr3_aa: CASSYRQGEAFF
j_call: TRBJ1-1
v_call: TRBV6-5
d_call: TRBD1
clone_size: once

cdr3_nt: TGCAGCGGGGGACAGGGGGCGAGTGAGCAGTACTTC
cdr3_aa: CSGGQGASEQYF
j_call: TRBJ2-7
v_call: TRBV29-1
d_call: TRBD1
clone_size: NA

cdr3_nt: TGTGCCAGCAGAACAGGGACAGGGGGAGGCGAGCAGTACTTC
cdr3_aa: CASRTGTGGGEQYF
j_call: TRBJ2-7
v_call: TRBV27
d_call: TRBD1
clone_size: NA

cdr3_nt: TGCGCCCCCAGGACTAGCCGGTGCTACGAGCAGTACTTC
cdr3_aa: CAPRTSRCYEQYF
j_call: TRBJ2-7
v_call: TRBV10-1
d_call: TRBD2
clone_size: NA

cdr3_nt: TGTGCCAGCAGTTCCCAAGATACGCAGTATTTT
cdr3_aa: CASSSQDTQYF
j_call: TRBJ2-3
v_call: TRBV6-6
d_call: NA
clone_size: NA

cdr3_nt: TGTGCCAGCAGCTTGCCCGTCTCTGGAAACACCATATATTTT
cdr3_aa: CASSLPVSGNTIYF
j_call: TRBJ1-3
v_call: TRBV5-6
d_call: NA
clone_size: NA

cdr3_nt: TGCGCCAGCAGTGAATTCGGGGGCCGGACAGGGAATACCTACGAGCAGTACTTC
cdr3_aa: CASSEFGGRTGNTYEQYF
j_call: TRBJ2-7
v_call: TRBV10-2
d_call: TRBD1
clone_size: once

cdr3_nt: TGTGCCAGCAGTAACAACAGGGTCCTGGGTGAAAAACTGTTTTTT
cdr3_aa: CASSNNRVLGEKLFF
j_call: TRBJ1-4
v_call: TRBV27
d_call: NA
clone_size: NA

cdr3_nt: TGCAGCGCAGAGAGACCCGGGACAGACCACTACGAGCAGTACTTC
cdr3_aa: CSAERPGTDHYEQYF
j_call: TRBJ2-7
v_call: TRBV29-1
d_call: TRBD1
clone_size: NA

cdr3_nt: TGCGCCAGCAGCTTACGGACAGGGGACAACAATGAGCAGTTCTTC
cdr3_aa: CASSLRTGDNNEQFF
j_call: TRBJ2-1
v_call: TRBV5-1
d_call: TRBD1
clone_size: NA

cdr3_nt: TGTGCCAGCAGGAGGGGGCTGGGGGCCAACGTCCTGACTTTC
cdr3_aa: CASRRGLGANVLTF
j_call: TRBJ2-6
v_call: TRBV27
d_call: TRBD1
clone_size: NA

cdr3_nt: TGTGCCAGCACCCTAGGGAGGGGGGACACTGAAGCTTTCTTT
cdr3_aa: CASTLGRGDTEAFF
j_call: TRBJ1-1
v_call: TRBV4-2
d_call: NA
clone_size: NA